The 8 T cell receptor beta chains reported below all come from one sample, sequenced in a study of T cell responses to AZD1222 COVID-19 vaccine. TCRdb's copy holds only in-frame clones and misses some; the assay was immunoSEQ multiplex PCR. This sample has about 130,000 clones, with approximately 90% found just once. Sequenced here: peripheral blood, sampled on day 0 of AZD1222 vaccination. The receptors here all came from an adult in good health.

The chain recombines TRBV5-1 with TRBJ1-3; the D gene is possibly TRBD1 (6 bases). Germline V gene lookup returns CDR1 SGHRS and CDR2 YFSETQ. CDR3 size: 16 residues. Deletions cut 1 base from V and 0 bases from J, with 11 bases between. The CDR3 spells CASSLQGPNSGNTIYF. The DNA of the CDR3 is TGCGCCAGCAGCTTGCAGGGGCCTAACTCTGGAAACACCATATATTTT. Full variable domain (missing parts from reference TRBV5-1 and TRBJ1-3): KAGVTQTPRYLIKTRGQQVTLSCSPISGHRSVSWYQQTPGQGLQFLFEYFSETQRNKGNFPGRFSGRQFSNSRSEMNVSTLELGDSALYLCASSLQGPNSGNTIYFGEGSWLTVV.

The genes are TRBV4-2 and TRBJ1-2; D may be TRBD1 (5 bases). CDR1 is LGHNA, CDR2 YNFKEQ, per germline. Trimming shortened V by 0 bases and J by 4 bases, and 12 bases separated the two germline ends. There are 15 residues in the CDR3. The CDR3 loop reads CASSQDGGLGYGYTF. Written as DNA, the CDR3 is TGTGCCAGCAGCCAAGATGGGGGTTTGGGCTATGGCTACACCTTC.

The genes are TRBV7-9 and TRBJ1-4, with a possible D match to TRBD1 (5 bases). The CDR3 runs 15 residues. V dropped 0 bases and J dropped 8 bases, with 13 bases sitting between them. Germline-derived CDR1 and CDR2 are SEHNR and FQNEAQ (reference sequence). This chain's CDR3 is CASSLAGTREEKLFF. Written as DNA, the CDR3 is TGTGCCAGCAGCTTAGCTGGGACGCGGGAGGAAAAACTGTTTTTT.

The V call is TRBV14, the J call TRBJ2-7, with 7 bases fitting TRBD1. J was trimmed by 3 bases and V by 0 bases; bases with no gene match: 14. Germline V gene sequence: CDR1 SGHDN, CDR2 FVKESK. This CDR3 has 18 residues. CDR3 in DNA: TGTGCCAGCAGCCAAGACTCCTACAAGACAGGGCCGGGCTACGAGCAGTACTTC. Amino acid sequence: CASSQDSYKTGPGYEQYF. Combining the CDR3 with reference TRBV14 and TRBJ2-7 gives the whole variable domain EAGVTQFPSHSVIEKGQTVTLRCDPISGHDNLYWYRRVMGKEIKFLLHFVKESKQDESGMPNNRFLAERTGGTYSTLKVQPAELEDSGVYFCASSQDSYKTGPGYEQYFGPGTRLTVT.

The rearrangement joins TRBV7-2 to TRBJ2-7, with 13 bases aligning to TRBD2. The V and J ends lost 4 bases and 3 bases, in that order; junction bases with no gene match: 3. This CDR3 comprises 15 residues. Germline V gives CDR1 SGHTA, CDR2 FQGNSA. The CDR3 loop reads CASSSLAGGYYEQYF. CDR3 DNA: TGTGCCAGCAGCTCACTAGCGGGGGGGTACTACGAGCAGTACTTC.

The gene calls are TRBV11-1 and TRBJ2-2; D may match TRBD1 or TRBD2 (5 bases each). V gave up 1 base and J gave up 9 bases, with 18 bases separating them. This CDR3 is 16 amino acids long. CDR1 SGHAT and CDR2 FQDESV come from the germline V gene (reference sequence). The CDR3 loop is CASSLVWDEEPRELFF. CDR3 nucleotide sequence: TGTGCCAGCAGCTTAGTTTGGGACGAAGAGCCCAGGGAGCTGTTTTTT.

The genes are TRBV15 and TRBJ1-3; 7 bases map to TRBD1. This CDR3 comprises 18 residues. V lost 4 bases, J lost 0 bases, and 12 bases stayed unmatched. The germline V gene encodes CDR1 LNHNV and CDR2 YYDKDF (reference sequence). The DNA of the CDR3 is TGTGCCACCAGCATCTCAGGACAGGCTTTAGACTCTGGAAACACCATATATTTT. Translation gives CATSISGQALDSGNTIYF.

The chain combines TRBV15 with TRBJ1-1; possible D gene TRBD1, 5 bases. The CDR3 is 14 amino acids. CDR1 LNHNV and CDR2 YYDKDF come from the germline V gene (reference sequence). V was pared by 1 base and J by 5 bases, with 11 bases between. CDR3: CATSRGRGWTEAFF. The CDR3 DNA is TGTGCCACCAGCAGAGGGAGGGGTTGGACTGAAGCTTTCTTT.